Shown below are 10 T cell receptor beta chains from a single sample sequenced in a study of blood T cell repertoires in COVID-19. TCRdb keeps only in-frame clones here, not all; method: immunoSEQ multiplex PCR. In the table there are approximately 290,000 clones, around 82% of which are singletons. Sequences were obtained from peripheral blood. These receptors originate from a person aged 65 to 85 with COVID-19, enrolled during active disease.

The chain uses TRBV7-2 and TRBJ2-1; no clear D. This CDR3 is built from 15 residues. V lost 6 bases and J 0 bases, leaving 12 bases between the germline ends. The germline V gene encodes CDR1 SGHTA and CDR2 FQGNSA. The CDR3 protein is CASSIISSSYNEQFF. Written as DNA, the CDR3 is TGTGCCAGCAGTATAATTTCCAGCTCCTACAATGAGCAGTTCTTC.

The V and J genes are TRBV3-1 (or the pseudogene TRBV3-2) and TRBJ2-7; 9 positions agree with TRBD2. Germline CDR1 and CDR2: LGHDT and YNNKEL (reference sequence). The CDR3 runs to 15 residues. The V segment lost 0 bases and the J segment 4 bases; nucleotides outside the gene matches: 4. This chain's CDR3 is CASSQDLAGEYEQYF. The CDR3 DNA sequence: TGTGCCAGCAGCCAAGACTTAGCGGGAGAATACGAGCAGTACTTC.

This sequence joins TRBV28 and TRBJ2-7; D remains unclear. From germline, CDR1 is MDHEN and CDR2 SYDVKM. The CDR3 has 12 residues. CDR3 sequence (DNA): TGTTCTATACGGCAGGTATTTGGAGAGCAGTACTTC. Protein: CSIRQVFGEQYF.

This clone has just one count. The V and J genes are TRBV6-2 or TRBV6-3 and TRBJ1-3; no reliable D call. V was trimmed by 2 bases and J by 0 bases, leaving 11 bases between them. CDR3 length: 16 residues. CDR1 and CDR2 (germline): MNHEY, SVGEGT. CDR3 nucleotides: TGTGCCAGCAGTTACGCCGCGGGGTCCTCTGGAAACACCATATATTTT. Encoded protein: CASSYAAGSSGNTIYF.

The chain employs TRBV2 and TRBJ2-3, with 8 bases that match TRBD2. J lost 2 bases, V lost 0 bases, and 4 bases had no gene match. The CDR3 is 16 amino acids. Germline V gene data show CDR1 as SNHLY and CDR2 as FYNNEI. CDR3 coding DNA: TGTGCCAGCAGTGAAGCCTTAGCGGGATCCACAGATACGCAGTATTTT. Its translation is CASSEALAGSTDTQYF.

CDR3: CASSFSLAGYNEQFF. CDR3 nucleotide sequence: TGTGCCAGCAGCTTCTCGCTAGCGGGGTACAATGAGCAGTTCTTC. This chain connects TRBV7-6 to TRBJ2-1; the match to TRBD2 covers 9 bases. The V and J ends lost 3 bases and 4 bases, in that order; junction bases with no gene match: 4. Germline V gene lookup returns CDR1 SGHVS and CDR2 FNYEAQ. This CDR3 is built from 15 residues.

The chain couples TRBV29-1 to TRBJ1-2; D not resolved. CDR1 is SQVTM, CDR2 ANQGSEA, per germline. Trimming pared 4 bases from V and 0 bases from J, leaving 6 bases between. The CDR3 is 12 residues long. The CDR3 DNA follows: TGCAGCGTTGTAGCGTCTAACTATGGCTACACCTTC. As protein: CSVVASNYGYTF.

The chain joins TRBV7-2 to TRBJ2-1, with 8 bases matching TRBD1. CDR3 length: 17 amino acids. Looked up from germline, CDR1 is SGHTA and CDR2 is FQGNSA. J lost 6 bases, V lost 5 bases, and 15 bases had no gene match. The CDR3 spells CASSPNTPGQGRNEQFF. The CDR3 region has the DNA TGTGCCAGCAGCCCCAATACCCCCGGACAGGGCCGCAATGAGCAGTTCTTC.

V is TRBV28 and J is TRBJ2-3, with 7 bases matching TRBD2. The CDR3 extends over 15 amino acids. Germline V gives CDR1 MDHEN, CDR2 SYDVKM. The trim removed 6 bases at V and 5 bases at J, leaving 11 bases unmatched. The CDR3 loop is CASSLGLRRGDTQYF. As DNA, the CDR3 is TGTGCCAGCAGCTTGGGACTACGCCGAGGAGATACGCAGTATTTT.

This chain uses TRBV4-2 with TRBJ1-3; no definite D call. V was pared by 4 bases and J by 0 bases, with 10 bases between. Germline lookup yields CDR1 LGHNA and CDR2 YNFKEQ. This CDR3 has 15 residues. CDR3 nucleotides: TGTGCCAGCAGCCCAACCAGGAACTCTGGAAACACCATATATTTT. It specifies CASSPTRNSGNTIYF.